The rows below give T cell receptor beta chains drawn from one sample of a study of blood T cell repertoires in COVID-19. TCRdb's table, derived via immunoSEQ multiplex PCR, lists solely in-frame clones and lacks some. The repertoire holds about 380,000 clones, with 88% as singletons. Sequencing used PBMCs or T cells enriched from blood (not recorded which). These receptors all stem from a woman aged 18-29 years who had recovered from COVID-19. Each CDR3 is given with its conserved first and last residue. A D gene is named only where the DNA matches it firmly. The size field is filled for only some rows; it gives once, few, many or a size class.

cdr3_aa: CASSQGGRGFYNEQFF; cdr3_nt: TGCGCCAGCAGCCAAGGAGGGCGGGGGTTCTACAATGAGCAGTTCTTC; clone_size: NA; j_call: TRBJ2-1; d_call: TRBD2; v_call: TRBV4-3
cdr3_aa: CASSEGTGEYNEQFF; cdr3_nt: TGTGCCAGCAGCGAGGGGACAGGGGAATACAATGAGCAGTTCTTC; clone_size: once; j_call: TRBJ2-1; d_call: TRBD1; v_call: TRBV11-2
cdr3_aa: CASSMGQAPYEQYF; cdr3_nt: TGTGCCAGTAGTATGGGCCAAGCACCCTACGAGCAGTACTTC; clone_size: NA; j_call: TRBJ2-7; d_call: NA; v_call: TRBV19
cdr3_aa: CASSLQWRGQPQHF; cdr3_nt: TGTGCCAGCAGTCTACAGTGGCGGGGTCAGCCCCAGCATTTT; clone_size: NA; j_call: TRBJ1-5; d_call: NA; v_call: TRBV27
cdr3_aa: CASSLRGGSQPQHF; cdr3_nt: TGTGCCAGCAGCCTGAGGGGGGGCAGTCAGCCCCAGCATTTT; clone_size: NA; j_call: TRBJ1-5; d_call: NA; v_call: TRBV7-2
cdr3_aa: CATNNRGQGGNQPQHF; cdr3_nt: TGTGCCACCAACAACAGGGGGCAGGGGGGCAATCAGCCCCAGCATTTT; clone_size: NA; j_call: TRBJ1-5; d_call: TRBD1; v_call: TRBV28
cdr3_aa: CASSLDPRTTSSYNSPLHF; cdr3_nt: TGTGCCAGCAGCCTTGACCCCAGGACCACTAGCTCCTATAATTCACCCCTCCACTTT; clone_size: NA; j_call: TRBJ1-6; d_call: NA; v_call: TRBV7-9
cdr3_aa: CASRSGSGNTIYF; cdr3_nt: TGTGCCAGCAGGTCGGGGTCTGGAAACACCATATATTTT; clone_size: once; j_call: TRBJ1-3; d_call: NA; v_call: TRBV7-2
cdr3_aa: CASRASGGAYNEQFF; cdr3_nt: TGTGCCAGCAGGGCTAGCGGGGGGGCCTACAATGAGCAGTTCTTC; clone_size: NA; j_call: TRBJ2-1; d_call: TRBD2; v_call: TRBV2
cdr3_aa: CASSLTGQDSPLHF; cdr3_nt: TGCGCCAGCAGCTTGACCGGACAGGATTCACCCCTCCACTTT; clone_size: NA; j_call: TRBJ1-6; d_call: TRBD1; v_call: TRBV5-1
cdr3_aa: CASSELGGPYNEQFF; cdr3_nt: TGTGCCAGCAGTGAATTGGGGGGACCCTACAATGAGCAGTTCTTC; clone_size: NA; j_call: TRBJ2-1; d_call: NA; v_call: TRBV6-1
cdr3_aa: CASSIAPGGTHYGYTF; cdr3_nt: TGTGCCAGCAGCATCGCCCCGGGGGGCACCCACTATGGCTACACCTTC; clone_size: once; j_call: TRBJ1-2; d_call: NA; v_call: TRBV13
cdr3_aa: CASSRRQNTEAFF; cdr3_nt: TGTGCCAGCAGTAGACGACAGAACACTGAAGCTTTCTTT; clone_size: NA; j_call: TRBJ1-1; d_call: NA; v_call: TRBV27
cdr3_aa: CASSLDLAGGQETQYF; cdr3_nt: TGTGCCAGCAGCTTAGATCTAGCGGGGGGTCAAGAGACCCAGTACTTC; clone_size: NA; j_call: TRBJ2-5; d_call: TRBD2; v_call: TRBV7-8